This T cell receptor beta chain was found in a study of cytomegalovirus exposure and HLA in healthy donors. The study drew the donors from its roughly 120-subject validation cohort, separate from the 666-subject first cohort. Sequenced by immunoSEQ multiplex PCR; TCRdb stores in-frame clones only, minus some. The sample holds about 58,000 clones; around nine tenths are singletons and the top ten take around 1.1%. For this clone: Its antigen is not identified.

The study's findings and limits: The study put 160 or so TCR beta chains on its list as cytomegalovirus-associated. Reports described diagnosis of cytomegalovirus status by the classifier as highly specific and sensitive.

The germline CDR1 and CDR2 sequences are SGHRS and YFSETQ. CDR3 length: 15 residues. The V and J ends lost 0 bases and 1 base, in that order; junction bases with no gene match: 2. The chain is built from TRBV5-1 and TRBJ1-1; TRBD1 aligns across 8 bases. The sequenced sample was PBMCs. The receptor was isolated from a man younger than 30 in good health and CMV-seronegative. CDR3 coding DNA: TGCGCCAGCAGCTTGGAGACAGGGGCGAACACTGAAGCTTTCTTT. It encodes CASSLETGANTEAFF.